These T cell receptor beta chains were read from a single sample in a study of blood T cells in healthy people across ages. TCRdb reanalysed the 5' RACE reads using MiXCR and keeps one entry per CDR3 protein. The data hold fewer than 900,000 distinct CDR3 sequences, with 49% observed a single time. Sequencing was done on a sample of blood. Receptors were obtained from a woman aged 55-70 years in good health. Both conserved end residues are part of each CDR3. A D gene is named only where the DNA matches it firmly. Clone size is given for some rows only: seen once, a few or many times, or a class if the clone is expanded.

clone size | D gene | J gene | V gene | CDR3 protein | CDR3 DNA
- | - | TRBJ1-1 | TRBV3-1 | CASSQGAAENTEAFF | TGTGCCAGCAGCCAAGGCGCAGCCGAGAACACTGAAGCTTTCTTT
few | TRBD1 | TRBJ1-1 | TRBV29-1 | CSAKPDRDGTEAFF | TGCAGCGCTAAGCCGGACAGGGATGGGACTGAAGCTTTCTTT
- | - | TRBJ1-2 | TRBV6-2/TRBV6-3 | CASSQSVNYGYTF | TGTGCCAGCAGTCAATCGGTTAACTATGGCTACACCTTC
- | - | TRBJ2-1 | TRBV2 | CASTRLGGAEQFF | TGTGCCAGCACGCGACTAGGGGGCGCGGAGCAGTTCTTC
- | - | TRBJ1-2 | TRBV6-2/TRBV6-3 | CASSYSRFPSASGYTF | TGTGCCAGCAGTTACTCTCGTTTCCCCAGCGCCTCTGGCTACACCTTC
- | - | TRBJ1-2 | TRBV6-6 | CASSYSRAISYGYTF | TGTGCCAGCAGTTACTCGAGGGCGATCAGCTATGGCTACACCTTC
- | - | TRBJ1-2 | TRBV6-5 | CASSYGPTRGYTF | TGTGCCAGCAGTTACGGACCAACTCGGGGCTACACCTTC
- | - | TRBJ2-5 | TRBV14 | CASSQQVMETQYF | TGTGCCAGCAGCCAGCAGGTCATGGAGACCCAGTACTTC
few | - | TRBJ2-7 | TRBV4-3 | CASSQSFRDPSSNTYEQYF | TGCGCCAGCAGCCAATCCTTCAGGGACCCAAGTTCCAATACCTACGAGCAGTACTTC
- | - | TRBJ1-2 | TRBV2 | CASSPSANHGYTF | TGTGCCAGCAGTCCTTCCGCTAACCATGGCTACACCTTC
- | - | TRBJ1-2 | TRBV2 | CASRPYPNYGYTF | TGTGCCAGCAGGCCTTACCCTAACTATGGCTACACCTTC
- | - | TRBJ1-1 | TRBV5-1 | CASSPLMNTEAFF | TGCGCCAGCTCCCCATTAATGAACACTGAAGCTTTCTTT
- | - | TRBJ2-1 | TRBV24-1 | CATSDSDSRGSRNEQFF | TGTGCCACCAGTGATTCGGACAGTCGAGGCAGTCGGAATGAGCAGTTCTTC
- | - | TRBJ2-5 | TRBV27 | CASSSDQTDQETPYF | TGTGCCAGCAGTTCCGACCAGACGGACCAAGAGACCCCGTACTTC
- | - | TRBJ2-7 | TRBV21-1 | CASSKLEGSYEQYF | TGTGCCAGCAGCAAACTTGAAGGGTCCTACGAGCAGTACTTC
- | TRBD1 | TRBJ1-6 | TRBV20-1 | CSASGGYNSYNSPLHF | TGCAGTGCATCAGGGGGTTACAACTCCTATAATTCACCCCTCCACTTT